This TCR beta chain is drawn from a study of blood T cell repertoires in COVID-19. On the study more broadly: Both acute and convalescent COVID-19 samples were obtained from the United States, Italy and Spain. Nucleic acid was either cDNA or gDNA, and it came from T cells, B-cell-depleted T cells, or PBMCs.

In the study's own analysis: Reference gene primer amplification in the assay estimated nucleated cell counts. The assay was immunoSEQ multiplex PCR, and TCRdb's table has in-frame clones only and misses some. The V and J calls and clone size were taken over from that table, and D and trimming were inferred from the DNA. The sample lists about 120,000 clones; roughly 84% were seen once. Germline V gives CDR1 MNHEY, CDR2 SMNVEV (reference sequence). J gave up 2 bases and V 6 bases, and 5 bases lay outside the gene matches. The CDR3 runs to 14 residues. The sequence derives from a man aged 60 to 69 with acute or convalescent COVID-19. The sample comprised peripheral blood. The genes are TRBV27 and TRBJ2-7; 9 bases fit TRBD2. The CDR3: CASRRTSATYEQYF. The CDR3 coding sequence is TGTGCCAGCAGGCGGACTAGCGCAACCTACGAGCAGTACTTC.